Described below is a single T cell receptor (beta chain) sequence and its context. The entry originates in a study of T cell responses to AZD1222 COVID-19 vaccine. The protocol was immunoSEQ multiplex PCR, while the TCRdb copy is restricted to in-frame clones and leaves out a portion. The sample has around 140,000 clones, roughly nine tenths seen once. CDR1 and CDR2 (germline): SGHTA, FQGNSA. The CDR3 runs 17 residues. The V segment lost 1 base and the J segment 7 bases; nucleotides outside the gene matches: 9. V and J are TRBV7-2 and TRBJ2-1; TRBD2 matches at 11 bases. This sample comprised peripheral blood, obtained on day 0 of AZD1222 vaccination. This TCR was sampled from an adult in good health. As DNA, the CDR3 is TGTGCCAGCAGCTTAGAGGCTGTAGCGGGGGGGCGTAATGAGCAGTTCTTC. It codes for CASSLEAVAGGRNEQFF.